This TCR beta chain was sequenced in a study of blood T cell repertoires in COVID-19. As for the study in general: Material from acute and convalescent COVID-19 was sourced from the United States, Italy and Spain. PBMCs, B-cell-depleted T cells, or T cells were the source of the cDNA or gDNA that made up the material.

The CDR3 extends over 17 amino acids. Original processing notes: Nucleated cell number was recorded as an estimate derived from reference gene primer amplification. Repertoires were generated with immunoSEQ multiplex PCR, while TCRdb's copy carries only in-frame clones and drops some. The V and J calls and clone size are taken from that table; D and trimming were inferred from the DNA. The sample consists of 150,000 to 200,000 clones, 70% to 90% of them appearing once. The material sequenced was peripheral blood. The gene calls are TRBV21-1 and TRBJ1-5. TRBV21-1 is annotated as a pseudogene. The receptor's source is a man aged 45-65 years with active or convalescent COVID-19. CDR3 sequence reads: CASSKGAGRYSNQPQHF. The CDR3 DNA sequence: TGTGCCAGCAGCAAAGGTGCAGGGAGGTATAGCAATCAGCCCCAGCATTTT.